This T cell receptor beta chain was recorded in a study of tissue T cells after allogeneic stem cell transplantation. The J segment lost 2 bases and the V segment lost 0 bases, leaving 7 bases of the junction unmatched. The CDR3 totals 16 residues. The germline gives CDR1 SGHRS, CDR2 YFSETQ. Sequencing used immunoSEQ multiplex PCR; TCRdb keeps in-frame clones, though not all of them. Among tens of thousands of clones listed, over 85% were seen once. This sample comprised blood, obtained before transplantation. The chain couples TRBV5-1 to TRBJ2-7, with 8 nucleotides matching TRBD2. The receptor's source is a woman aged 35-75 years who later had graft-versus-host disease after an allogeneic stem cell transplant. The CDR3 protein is CASSLDLGLGPYEQYF. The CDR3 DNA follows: TGCGCCAGCAGCTTGGATTTGGGACTAGGTCCCTACGAGCAGTACTTC.